What follows is one T cell receptor (beta chain) and its context. The data originate from a study of T cells in tuberculosis. Across the whole study: Sequenced TCRs come from CD1B-GMM tetramer-binding T cells.

Measured with immunoSEQ multiplex PCR; TCRdb has only the in-frame clones, and not every one. The sample gives some 41,000 clones, roughly 94% of which show up once; around 1.9% is in the top ten. V was clipped by 5 bases and J by 0 bases, with 13 bases between them. The CDR3 is made up of 15 amino acids. Per the germline V gene, CDR1 is SGHDN and CDR2 is FVKESK. Each clinical donor contributed on average around 97,000 T cells from unsorted cryopreserved PBMC. This chain uses TRBV14 with TRBJ1-1; D remains unclear. The sequenced sample consisted of PBMCs. This TCR was sampled from a donor aged 10-30 years with latent tuberculosis or without tuberculosis infection. Some clones in this sample may be carry-over from other donors' samples. The CDR3 spells CASSGELGMNTEAFF. The CDR3 nucleotides read TGTGCCAGCAGCGGGGAGCTGGGTATGAACACTGAAGCTTTCTTT.